This T cell receptor beta chain was observed in a study of human T cells and chemical hapten exposure. Indicated time point: patch test 2, 6 weeks after DPC sensitization. Treatment denoted: therapeutic diphenylcyclopropenone sensitization with weekly scalp DPC. It was from unfractionated whole blood that total RNA was extracted. TCRdb itself ran the RACE reads through MiXCR, one entry per CDR3 protein. The sample yields roughly 140,000 distinct CDR3 sequences, 12% seen once. The specimen was whole blood, collected in connection with sensitization to the hapten diphenylcyclopropenone (DPC). The source of this sequence is a woman in her 50s with alopecia areata. Some clones in this sample may be carry-over from other donors' samples.

Here the CDR3 reads CASRYSGTRYNEQFF. The CDR3 bases are TGTGCCAGCAGATACTCCGGGACTAGGTACAATGAGCAGTTCTTC. This rearrangement joins TRBV12-3 or TRBV12-4 to TRBJ2-1; 8 bases match TRBD2. J lost 4 bases, V lost 6 bases, and 8 bases had no gene match. This CDR3 contains 15 residues.